A single sample gave rise to the 27 T cell receptor beta chains below, sequenced in a study of cytomegalovirus exposure and HLA in healthy donors. PCR used 60 Vbeta primers and 13 Jbeta primers. Only in-frame clones appear in the TCRdb table, and some are missing; sequencing was by immunoSEQ multiplex PCR. The sample holds about 130,000 clones; approximately 85% are singletons and the top ten take around 10%. What was sequenced was PBMCs. The origin of the receptors is a male donor in good health and CMV-seropositive.

A single count supports this clone. The chain combines TRBV7-8 with TRBJ1-5, with TRBD1 identical over 7 bases. The trim removed 0 bases at V and 0 bases at J, leaving 2 bases unmatched. The CDR3 spans 16 residues. Per the germline V gene, CDR1 is SGHVS and CDR2 is FQNEAQ. This CDR3 reads CASSLAWTGSNQPQHF. The CDR3 coding sequence is TGTGCCAGCAGCTTAGCCTGGACAGGTAGCAATCAGCCCCAGCATTTT.

About this clone: A junction end diverges from the germline sequence, so it may reflect a read error. V is TRBV7-6 and J is TRBJ1-5; TRBD1 is a possible D gene (5 bases). Germline CDR1 is SGHVS and CDR2 is FNYEAQ. The length of the CDR3 is 14 residues. The CDR3 DNA sequence: TGTGCCAGCAACTTACTTCCGGGGGGTCAGCCCCAGCATTTT. It specifies CASNLLPGGQPQHF.

In its sample, this clone was seen a few times. Relative to the germline gene, one junction end is altered; a read error may explain this. The rearrangement joins TRBV5-4 to TRBJ2-3; 8 nucleotides align to TRBD2. The CDR3 has 16 residues. Germline CDR1 SGHNT, CDR2 YYREEE (reference sequence). The CDR3 region is CVSSLDPSGSTDTQYF. In nucleotides, the CDR3 is TGTGTCAGCAGCTTAGACCCTAGCGGGAGCACAGATACGCAGTATTTT.

This clone occurred a few times. The genes are TRBV18 and TRBJ2-7; 9 bases fit TRBD2. Germline V gene sequence: CDR1 KGHSH, CDR2 LQKENI. Trimming removed 3 bases from V and 4 bases from J; junction bases left unmatched: 7. The CDR3 extends over 15 amino acids. The CDR3 is CASSPRAGGKYEQYF. The DNA for the CDR3 is TGTGCCAGCTCACCCCGGGCGGGGGGGAAATACGAGCAGTACTTC. Combining the CDR3 with reference TRBV18 and TRBJ2-7 gives the whole variable domain NAGVMQNPRHLVRRRGQEARLRCSPMKGHSHVYWYRQLPEEGLKFMVYLQKENIIDESGMPKERFSAEFPKEGPSILRIQQVVRGDSAAYFCASSPRAGGKYEQYFGPGTRLTVT.

This clone appeared a few times. The V and J genes are TRBV5-4 and TRBJ2-7; D may be TRBD1 (6 bases). There are 15 residues in the CDR3. Between the trimmed V and J ends, which lost 1 base and 6 bases, there was a span of 17 bases. Germline CDR1 and CDR2: SGHNT and YYREEE (reference sequence). CDR3 amino acids: CASSLPAGTTGEQYF. CDR3 nucleotides: TGTGCCAGCAGCTTGCCGGCAGGGACAACGGGCGAGCAGTACTTC. Full variable domain (missing parts from reference TRBV5-4 and TRBJ2-7): ETGVTQSPTHLIKTRGQQVTLRCSSQSGHNTVSWYQQALGQGPQFIFQYYREEENGRGNFPPRFSGLQFPNYSSELNVNALELDDSALYLCASSLPAGTTGEQYFGPGTRLTVT.

The chain links TRBV9 to TRBJ1-6; tentatively, D is TRBD1 (6 bases). V was trimmed by 0 bases and J by 7 bases, leaving 11 bases between them. The CDR3 totals 15 residues. Per germline, CDR1 SGDLS and CDR2 YYNGEE. CDR3 in DNA: TGTGCCAGCAGCGTAGAGGCAGGGGCCAATTCACCCCTCCACTTT. It specifies CASSVEAGANSPLHF.

This sequence joins TRBV11-2 and TRBJ2-3; 13 bases are shared with TRBD2. The germline V gene has CDR1 SGHAT and CDR2 FQNNGV. The CDR3 is 16 amino acids. Trimming took 5 bases from V and 2 from J; bases not matched to a gene: 4. The CDR3 coding sequence is TGTGCCAGCAGCGTGGGACTAGCGGGATCCACAGATACGCAGTATTTT. Translating gives CASSVGLAGSTDTQYF.

The chain combines TRBV5-4 with TRBJ2-3; D is possibly TRBD2 (5 bases). V lost 0 bases and J 0 bases, leaving 14 bases between the germline ends. The CDR3 extends over 17 amino acids. Per germline, CDR1 SGHNT and CDR2 YYREEE (reference sequence). Here the CDR3 reads CASSLAPLAGSTDTQYF. The CDR3 coding sequence is TGTGCCAGCAGCTTGGCTCCGCTAGCCGGCAGCACAGATACGCAGTATTTT. Full variable domain (outside the CDR3, taken from reference TRBV5-4 and TRBJ2-3): ETGVTQSPTHLIKTRGQQVTLRCSSQSGHNTVSWYQQALGQGPQFIFQYYREEENGRGNFPPRFSGLQFPNYSSELNVNALELDDSALYLCASSLAPLAGSTDTQYFGPGTRLTVL.

The rearrangement links TRBV9 to TRBJ2-5; weak D call: TRBD1 (6 bases). This CDR3 region has 14 residues. Trimming shortened V by 3 bases and J by 2 bases, and 11 bases separated the two germline ends. Germline values: CDR1 SGDLS, CDR2 YYNGEE. The CDR3: CASSAWTEQETQYF. Here the CDR3 DNA reads TGTGCCAGCAGCGCGTGGACAGAGCAAGAGACCCAGTACTTC.

The chain employs TRBV7-8 and TRBJ2-7; 7 positions agree with TRBD1. The junction had 9 bases not matched to a gene; V was cut back by 4 bases and J by 6 bases. This CDR3 is 14 amino acids long. Germline V CDR1 and CDR2: SGHVS, FQNEAQ. CDR3 amino acids: CASSSDRDRPEQYF. CDR3 sequence (DNA): TGTGCCAGCAGCTCCGACAGGGACCGGCCCGAGCAGTACTTC.

The chain has TRBV30 and TRBJ2-1; D unresolved. CDR1 and CDR2 (germline): GTSNPN, SVGIG (reference sequence). The CDR3 consists of 14 residues. V dropped 2 bases and J dropped 2 bases, with 10 bases sitting between them. CDR3 nucleotide sequence: TGTGCCTGGAGTATGATACGCGCCTACAATGAGCAGTTCTTC. It encodes CAWSMIRAYNEQFF.

In its sample, this clone was seen a few times. The J gene is TRBJ2-5, the V gene TRBV6-5; TRBD1 is a possible D gene (6 bases). Germline assignment: CDR1 MNHEY and CDR2 SVGAGI. The CDR3 length is 12 residues. V was trimmed by 10 bases and J by 5 bases, leaving 14 bases between them. The CDR3 DNA sequence: TGTGCCATCAGGGACATAAGGGAGACCCAGTACTTC. Residues: CAIRDIRETQYF.

This chain uses TRBV27 with TRBJ2-3; 10 nucleotides match TRBD2. CDR1 is MNHEY and CDR2 is SMNVEV in the germline V gene (reference sequence). V shed 6 bases, J shed 7 bases, and the junction held 10 bases outside the gene matches. The CDR3 length is 15 residues. The CDR3 loop is CASRALAGLPNTQYF. The CDR3 DNA is TGTGCCAGCAGGGCACTAGCGGGACTCCCAAATACGCAGTATTTT.

The chain couples TRBV30 to TRBJ2-3; 8 bases line up with TRBD2. The CDR3 runs 12 residues. Trimming removed 0 bases from V and 11 bases from J; junction bases left unmatched: 4. CDR1 is GTSNPN and CDR2 is SVGIG in the germline V gene (reference sequence). The CDR3 loop reads CAWSVTGRGQYF. The CDR3 nucleotides read TGTGCCTGGAGTGTAACCGGGAGGGGGCAGTATTTT.

The chain recombines TRBV4-3 with TRBJ2-5, with 8 bases matching TRBD1. The length of the CDR3 is 15 residues. The J segment lost 5 bases and the V segment lost 2 bases, leaving 7 bases of the junction unmatched. The germline V gene encodes CDR1 LGHNA and CDR2 YSLEER. The CDR3 loop is CASSQPSDRVETQYF. CDR3 DNA sequence: TGCGCCAGCAGCCAACCCTCGGACAGGGTTGAGACCCAGTACTTC.

The chain has TRBV30 and TRBJ2-1; 9 bases fit TRBD2. This CDR3 contains 13 residues. Germline V gene sequence: CDR1 GTSNPN, CDR2 SVGIG (reference sequence). With V trimmed by 4 bases and J by 8 bases, 6 bases remained unmatched. CDR3 amino acids: CAWISGSRDEQFF. The CDR3, as DNA: TGTGCCTGGATTAGCGGGAGTCGGGATGAGCAGTTCTTC.

This clone was counted a single time. The V gene is TRBV11-3, the J gene TRBJ1-1; D perhaps matches TRBD1 (5 bases). Germline-derived CDR1 and CDR2 are SGHNT and YENEEA. V lost 8 bases and J lost 2, with 18 bases in between. The CDR3 has 15 amino acids. The CDR3 protein is CASSAQGSSNTEAFF. The CDR3 DNA sequence: TGTGCCAGCTCAGCCCAGGGCAGCAGTAACACTGAAGCTTTCTTT.

This clone came up a few times. V is TRBV2 and J is TRBJ1-1, with unresolved D. The V end lost 1 base, the J end lost 5 bases, and 8 bases lay between the germline ends. Germline V gene sequence: CDR1 SNHLY, CDR2 FYNNEI. The CDR3 contains 13 residues. CDR3 in amino acids: CASSEGPGTEAFF. CDR3 nucleotides: TGTGCCAGCAGTGAAGGGCCCGGGACTGAAGCTTTCTTT.

The chain carries TRBV5-8 and TRBJ1-4, with unresolved D. With 0 bases removed from V and 8 bases from J, the gap between germline ends came to 17 bases. The CDR3 extends over 16 amino acids. Germline V gives CDR1 SGHTS, CDR2 YDEGEE. This CDR3 reads CASSLVRAISGEKLFF. CDR3 in DNA: TGTGCCAGCAGCTTGGTTCGGGCGATATCGGGAGAAAAACTGTTTTTT.

The chain links TRBV7-9 to TRBJ2-2; maybe TRBD1 (6 bases). Between the trimmed V and J ends, which lost 4 bases and 0 bases, there was a span of 9 bases. The CDR3 has 15 residues. In germline, CDR1 is SEHNR, CDR2 FQNEAQ (reference sequence). CDR3 protein: CASSSGTSNTGELFF. The CDR3 coding sequence is TGTGCCAGCAGCTCCGGGACATCGAACACCGGGGAGCTGTTTTTT.

This clone was recorded a few times. The genes are TRBV9 and TRBJ2-1; 7 nucleotides match TRBD1. In germline, CDR1 is SGDLS, CDR2 YYNGEE. Losses at the gene ends were 3 bases for V and 4 bases for J; bases not matched to a gene: 4. The CDR3 consists of 14 residues. Here the CDR3 reads CASSETGQYNEQFF. The CDR3 bases are TGTGCCAGCAGCGAGACAGGGCAGTACAATGAGCAGTTCTTC.

This clone has more than one count but fewer than ten. CDR3 amino acids: CASSQDRLDSEQFF. The CDR3 coding sequence is TGTGCCAGCAGCCAAGATCGTCTCGACAGTGAGCAGTTCTTC. This chain links TRBV4-2 with TRBJ2-1, with D possibly TRBD1 on 5 matching bases. The V end was cut by 0 bases, the J end by 9 bases, with 12 bases between. Per germline, CDR1 LGHNA and CDR2 YNFKEQ. This CDR3 region has 14 residues.

The rearrangement uses TRBV2 and TRBJ2-1; 14 positions agree with TRBD2. This CDR3 is built from 19 residues. J lost 2 bases, V lost 6 bases, and 12 bases had no gene match. Germline CDR1 reads SNHLY; CDR2 reads FYNNEI. The CDR3 DNA sequence: TGTGCCAGCAGAGAGTTACCGGGACTAGCGGGAGCCCCCTACAATGAGCAGTTCTTC. This encodes CASRELPGLAGAPYNEQFF.

The chain recombines TRBV7-2 with TRBJ2-1; 7 bases fit TRBD2. The length of the CDR3 is 17 residues. Germline V gene sequence: CDR1 SGHTA, CDR2 FQGNSA. Unmatched junction bases numbered 8, after V lost 3 bases and J lost 0 bases. The CDR3 DNA reads as TGTGCCAGCAGCTTTGGAGCGGGACTGAGCTCCTACAATGAGCAGTTCTTC. It specifies CASSFGAGLSSYNEQFF.

This chain connects TRBV7-8 to TRBJ2-3; 8 nucleotides agree with TRBD2. The CDR3 extends over 13 amino acids. Germline V CDR1 and CDR2: SGHVS, FQNEAQ. Losses at the gene ends were 2 bases for V and 5 bases for J; bases not matched to a gene: 0. CDR3 nucleotides: TGTGCCAGCAGCTTAAGCGGGAGAGATACGCAGTATTTT. It codes for CASSLSGRDTQYF.

The gene calls are TRBV9 and TRBJ1-1; D is ambiguous. Trimming pared 1 base from V and 6 bases from J, leaving 10 bases between. Germline assignment: CDR1 SGDLS and CDR2 YYNGEE. CDR3 length equals 13 residues. This chain's CDR3 is CASSVSGGPEAFF. The CDR3 coding sequence is TGTGCCAGCAGCGTATCTGGCGGCCCTGAAGCTTTCTTT.

The chain links TRBV6-5 to TRBJ1-5; TRBD1 matches at 8 bases. CDR3 length: 15 residues. Germline trimming cut 6 bases from V and 0 bases from J; bases unmatched to any gene: 4. CDR1 and CDR2 from the germline V gene are MNHEY and SVGAGI. CDR3 nucleotide sequence: TGTGCCAGCAGCAAGGGACAGGTTAGCAATCAGCCCCAGCATTTT. Its translation: CASSKGQVSNQPQHF.